A single sample is the source of the 29 T cell receptor beta chains below, sequenced in a study of blood T cell repertoires in COVID-19. Sequencing was performed with immunoSEQ multiplex PCR; in TCRdb, only in-frame clones are kept and a portion is missing. The sample lists about 190,000 clones, under 90% seen once, with roughly 6.7% in the top ten. Sequencing was carried out using peripheral blood. The receptors stem from a man aged 35-49 years with acute or convalescent COVID-19.

J is TRBJ2-1 and V is TRBV18; TRBD1 is a possible D gene (7 bases). CDR3 length equals 15 residues. Germline V gene lookup returns CDR1 KGHSH and CDR2 LQKENI. The germline V and J ends were trimmed by 6 bases and 3 bases, with 15 bases remaining between them. The CDR3 DNA sequence: TGTGCCAGCTCTCCCGCGGGACAGAACTACAATGAGCAGTTCTTC. Its translation: CASSPAGQNYNEQFF.

V is TRBV7-2 and J is TRBJ2-4, with D possibly being TRBD2 (6 bases). The CDR3 runs to 17 residues. The V and J ends lost 2 bases and 0 bases respectively, with 14 bases between them. CDR1 is SGHTA, CDR2 FQGNSA, per germline. Written as DNA, the CDR3 is TGTGCCAGCAGCTTATCTGGCGGGGTCCTAGCCAAAAACATTCAGTACTTC. It translates to CASSLSGGVLAKNIQYF. Full variable domain (remainder filled in from reference TRBV7-2 and TRBJ2-4): GAGVSQSPSNKVTEKGKDVELRCDPISGHTALYWYRQSLGQGLEFLIYFQGNSAPDKSGLPSDRFSAERTGGSVSTLTIQRTQQEDSAVYLCASSLSGGVLAKNIQYFGAGTRLSVL.

The chain carries TRBV27 and TRBJ1-6, with D possibly TRBD1 on 6 matching bases. The CDR3 consists of 15 residues. V gave up 2 bases and J gave up 10 bases, with 15 bases separating them. Germline CDR1 reads MNHEY; CDR2 reads SMNVEV (reference sequence). The CDR3 sequence is CASSLQGPQGSPLHF. Written as DNA, the CDR3 is TGTGCCAGCAGTTTACAGGGGCCCCAAGGATCACCCCTCCACTTT.

V usage is TRBV30 and J usage is TRBJ1-1; no clear D gene. This CDR3 is built from 13 residues. Germline V lookup: CDR1 GTSNPN, CDR2 SVGIG (reference sequence). Trimming left V 3 bases short and J 1 base short, with 9 bases between. The CDR3 loop is CAWRSPSNTEAFF. The CDR3 coding sequence is TGTGCCTGGAGGAGCCCGTCGAACACTGAAGCTTTCTTT.

This clone was observed a handful of times. This sequence joins TRBV25-1 and TRBJ2-7; 8 bases match TRBD2. The ends lost 5 bases at V and 4 bases at J; junction bases unmatched: 7. The germline gives CDR1 MGHDK, CDR2 SYGVNS. The CDR3 contains 14 residues. The chain's CDR3 is CASSHTGGMYEQYF. The CDR3 region has the DNA TGTGCCAGCAGTCATACGGGGGGGATGTACGAGCAGTACTTC.

This chain joins TRBV9 and TRBJ2-5, with no clear D. CDR3 length: 16 amino acids. Germline CDR1 is SGDLS and CDR2 is YYNGEE. V shed 0 bases and J shed 4 bases, with 16 bases lying between them. The CDR3 loop reads CASSVGGRGLRETQYF. The CDR3 DNA sequence: TGTGCCAGCAGCGTAGGAGGCAGAGGATTACGAGAGACCCAGTACTTC.

This chain links TRBV2 with TRBJ1-5; a weak D match, TRBD1 (6 bases). Germline CDR1 is SNHLY and CDR2 is FYNNEI. The CDR3 is made up of 16 amino acids. V dropped 8 bases and J dropped 3 bases, with 20 bases sitting between them. CDR3 protein: CASYPGRGSNNQPQHF. CDR3 DNA sequence: TGTGCCAGCTACCCTGGAAGGGGGAGCAACAATCAGCCCCAGCATTTT.

The rearrangement links TRBV27 to TRBJ2-6, with 9 bases fitting TRBD1. Germline V gives CDR1 MNHEY, CDR2 SMNVEV (reference sequence). V dropped 6 bases and J dropped 0; count of bases not matched to a gene: 6. The CDR3 length is 17 residues. The CDR3 sequence is CASRRTGASSGANVLTF. The CDR3 DNA is TGTGCCAGCAGGCGGACAGGGGCGAGCTCTGGGGCCAACGTCCTGACTTTC.

The table lists this clone with a few counts. The CDR3: CASSPLTSGGVDTQYF. DNA for the CDR3: TGTGCCAGCAGCCCCCTAACTAGCGGGGGGGTAGATACGCAGTATTTT. This chain links TRBV4-2 with TRBJ2-3, with TRBD2 matching 13 bases. CDR1 is LGHNA, CDR2 YNFKEQ, per germline. This CDR3 is built from 16 residues. J was trimmed by 5 bases and V by 4 bases; bases with no gene match: 6.

This clone has a single count. This chain connects TRBV6-2 or TRBV6-3 to TRBJ1-1; TRBD1 is a possible D gene (6 bases). The V gene's germline CDR1 is MNHEY and CDR2 SVGEGT. V was trimmed by 2 bases and J by 9 bases, leaving 16 bases between them. The length of the CDR3 is 14 residues. For the CDR3, the DNA is TGTGCCAGCAGTTACGGGGGGGCGAGTCCGAAAGCTTTCTTT. Its translation: CASSYGGASPKAFF.

The rearrangement links TRBV12-3 or TRBV12-4 to TRBJ1-2; D might be TRBD1 (6 bases). The CDR3 is 13 residues long. Trimming removed 3 bases from V and 4 bases from J, with 9 bases in between. The CDR3 reads CASSFSQGYGYTF. DNA of the CDR3: TGTGCCAGCAGTTTCTCACAGGGCTATGGCTACACCTTC.

This clone was counted a few times. The chain uses TRBV7-8 and TRBJ2-7; the D gene is possibly TRBD2 (5 bases). The CDR3 length is 13 residues. Trimming took 5 bases from V and 4 from J, leaving 12 bases between them. Germline CDR1 is SGHVS and CDR2 is FQNEAQ. The CDR3 nucleotides are TGTGCCAGCAGCCCCGGAGGTGGGTACGAGCAGTACTTC. The encoded protein is CASSPGGGYEQYF.

The chain joins TRBV5-6 to TRBJ1-4; 8 bases map to TRBD1. The junction had 7 bases not matched to a gene; V was cut back by 2 bases and J by 7 bases. In germline, CDR1 is SGHDT, CDR2 YYEEEE. The CDR3 is made up of 15 amino acids. This CDR3 reads CASSLSQGVGEKLFF. The CDR3 nucleotides read TGTGCCAGCAGCTTATCACAGGGGGTTGGTGAAAAACTGTTTTTT.

The gene calls are TRBV5-8 and TRBJ2-7, with a possible D match to TRBD2 (6 bases). The CDR3 sequence is 14 residues long. V lost 4 bases, J lost 5 bases, and 16 bases lay in between. In germline, CDR1 is SGHTS, CDR2 YDEGEE. The CDR3 nucleotides read TGTGCCAGCAGCCTGGGCGGGGCGTCCGACGAGCAGTACTTC. It encodes CASSLGGASDEQYF.

There are a few counts of this clone. The rearrangement uses TRBV6-4 and TRBJ2-3; 9 positions agree with TRBD2. The J segment lost 2 bases and the V segment lost 2 bases, leaving 2 bases of the junction unmatched. This CDR3 comprises 15 residues. Germline V gene data show CDR1 as MRHNA and CDR2 as SNTAGT. CDR3 region: CASSDGGGATDTQYF. CDR3 in DNA: TGTGCCAGCAGTGACGGCGGGGGGGCCACAGATACGCAGTATTTT.

The chain uses TRBV7-8 and TRBJ1-1, with 9 bases matching TRBD1. V lost 5 bases to trimming and J lost 3 bases; unmatched junction nucleotides: 10. The V gene's germline CDR1 is SGHVS and CDR2 FQNEAQ. This CDR3 is built from 16 residues. As DNA, the CDR3 is TGTGCCAGCAGCCTTTACAGGGGGCGCGGTGACACTGAAGCTTTCTTT. Protein sequence: CASSLYRGRGDTEAFF.

The J gene is TRBJ1-1, the V gene TRBV7-9; 10 bases map to TRBD1. With 4 bases clipped from V and 3 bases from J, the junction kept 8 bases outside the gene matches. Per germline, CDR1 SEHNR and CDR2 FQNEAQ (reference sequence). CDR3 length: 16 residues. The CDR3 coding sequence is TGTGCCAGCAGCTCAACTACCGGGACAGGGGACACTGAAGCTTTCTTT. Encoded protein: CASSSTTGTGDTEAFF.

The CDR3 loop is CASSRGQGRTEAFF. In DNA form, the CDR3 reads TGTGCCAGCTCAAGGGGACAGGGGCGGACTGAAGCTTTCTTT. The chain is built from TRBV18 and TRBJ1-1; 10 bases line up with TRBD1. This CDR3 spans 14 amino acids. Germline V gene sequence: CDR1 KGHSH, CDR2 LQKENI. V gave up 5 bases and J gave up 5 bases; unmatched junction bases: 5.

The chain carries TRBV3-1 (or the pseudogene TRBV3-2) and TRBJ1-1; maybe TRBD1 (6 bases). The CDR3 covers 16 residues. The V end lost 0 bases, the J end lost 3 bases, and 14 bases lay between the germline ends. From germline, CDR1 is LGHDT and CDR2 YNNKEL (reference sequence). CDR3 region: CASSQDQAGADTEAFF. For the CDR3, the DNA is TGTGCCAGCAGCCAAGATCAGGCAGGGGCGGACACTGAAGCTTTCTTT.

The chain is built from TRBV3-1 (or the pseudogene TRBV3-2) and TRBJ1-1; D not certain. Trimming left V 4 bases short and J 0 bases short, with 9 bases between. The germline V gene has CDR1 LGHDT and CDR2 YNNKEL (reference sequence). The CDR3 loop spans 14 amino acids. CDR3 in amino acids: CASSPTLMNTEAFF. In nucleotides, the CDR3 is TGTGCCAGCAGCCCGACACTTATGAACACTGAAGCTTTCTTT.

V is TRBV6-5 and J is TRBJ2-5, with 8 bases matching TRBD1. This CDR3 comprises 14 residues. Germline V lookup: CDR1 MNHEY, CDR2 SVGAGI. The J segment lost 4 bases and the V segment lost 6 bases, leaving 7 bases of the junction unmatched. The CDR3 is CASSPGQGVETQYF. The CDR3 DNA follows: TGTGCCAGCAGCCCCGGACAGGGAGTAGAGACCCAGTACTTC.

The chain couples TRBV19 to TRBJ1-2; D unresolved. CDR1 is LNHDA, CDR2 SQIVND, per germline (reference sequence). The V and J ends lost 5 bases and 14 bases respectively, with 24 bases between them. CDR3 length: 14 residues. This CDR3 is CASSVEPFNYGATF. The CDR3 DNA reads TGTGCCAGTAGTGTGGAGCCCTTTAACTATGGCGCGACCTTC.

The chain's CDR3 is CASSQRGQGNTEAFF. Written as DNA, the CDR3 is TGTGCCAGCAGCCAGAGGGGACAGGGGAACACTGAAGCTTTCTTT. The chain carries TRBV16 and TRBJ1-1, with 9 nucleotides matching TRBD1. CDR3 size: 15 residues. The trim removed 3 bases at V and 1 base at J, leaving 3 bases unmatched. Germline lookup yields CDR1 KGHSY and CDR2 FQNENV.

The V gene is TRBV5-5, the J gene TRBJ2-7; no clear D. The CDR3 length is 15 residues. V gave up 0 bases and J gave up 0 bases, with 10 bases separating them. Per germline, CDR1 SGHKS and CDR2 YYEKEE (reference sequence). CDR3 nucleotide sequence: TGTGCCAGCAGCTTGGAACAGCAGAGCTCCTACGAGCAGTACTTC. Its translation is CASSLEQQSSYEQYF.

The chain uses TRBV27 and TRBJ2-1; TRBD1 is a possible D gene (6 bases). The CDR3 consists of 15 residues. V lost 7 bases to trimming and J lost 0 bases, with 13 bases between them. CDR1 is MNHEY, CDR2 SMNVEV, per germline (reference sequence). CDR3 in amino acids: CASNPGVSSYNEQFF. In DNA, the CDR3 is TGTGCCAGCAACCCAGGGGTCAGCTCCTACAATGAGCAGTTCTTC.

The chain joins TRBV7-9 to TRBJ1-5, with 7 bases lining up with TRBD1. J gave up 1 base and V 2 bases, and 14 bases lay outside the gene matches. The germline V gene has CDR1 SEHNR and CDR2 FQNEAQ (reference sequence). The CDR3 extends over 19 amino acids. As DNA, the CDR3 is TGTGCCAGCAGCTTATTCCCCGCTGGTGCACAGGGGAGCAATCAGCCCCAGCATTTT. Translating it yields CASSLFPAGAQGSNQPQHF.

The chain joins TRBV2 to TRBJ1-1; a possible D gene is TRBD1 (5 bases). The germline CDR1 and CDR2 sequences are SNHLY and FYNNEI. V was cut by 11 bases and J by 1 base, with 14 bases left in between. The CDR3 contains 13 residues. The chain's CDR3 is CAGKIQGNTEAFF. DNA of the CDR3: TGTGCCGGAAAGATCCAGGGGAACACTGAAGCTTTCTTT.

The genes are TRBV7-2 and TRBJ2-7; 7 nucleotides match TRBD2. Unmatched junction bases numbered 10, after V lost 7 bases and J lost 4 bases. The CDR3 contains 14 residues. CDR1 and CDR2 from the germline V gene are SGHTA and FQGNSA. CDR3 in amino acids: CASNKTSIRYEQYF. In DNA, the CDR3 is TGTGCCAGCAACAAGACTAGCATCAGGTACGAGCAGTACTTC. The variable domain in full, with the rest retrieved from reference TRBV7-2 and TRBJ2-7, is GAGVSQSPSNKVTEKGKDVELRCDPISGHTALYWYRQSLGQGLEFLIYFQGNSAPDKSGLPSDRFSAERTGGSVSTLTIQRTQQEDSAVYLCASNKTSIRYEQYFGPGTRLTVT.

In its sample, this clone was seen once. The CDR3 sequence is CASGRERYTQYF. CDR3 DNA sequence: TGTGCCAGCGGCCGGGAGAGGTATACGCAGTATTTT. The chain joins TRBV14 to TRBJ2-3, with D perhaps TRBD2 (6 bases). Trimming pared 8 bases from V and 7 bases from J, leaving 13 bases between. The CDR3 consists of 12 residues. Per the germline V gene, CDR1 is SGHDN and CDR2 is FVKESK.